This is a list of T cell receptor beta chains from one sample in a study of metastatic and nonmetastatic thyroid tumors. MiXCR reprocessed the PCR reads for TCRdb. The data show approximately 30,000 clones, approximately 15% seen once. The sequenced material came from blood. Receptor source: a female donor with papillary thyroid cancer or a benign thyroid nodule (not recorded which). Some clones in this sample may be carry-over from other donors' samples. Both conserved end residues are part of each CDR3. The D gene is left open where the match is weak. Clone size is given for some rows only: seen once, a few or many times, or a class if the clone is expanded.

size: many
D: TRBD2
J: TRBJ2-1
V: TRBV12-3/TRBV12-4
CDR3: CASRGSGRANEQFF
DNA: TGTGCCAGCAGAGGCAGCGGGAGGGCCAATGAGCAGTTCTTC

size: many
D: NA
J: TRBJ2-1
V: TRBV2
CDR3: CASSEPSSYNEQFF
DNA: TGTGCCAGCAGTGAACCAAGCTCCTACAATGAGCAGTTCTTC

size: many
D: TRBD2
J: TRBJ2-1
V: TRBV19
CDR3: CASSWTSGRRDYNEQFF
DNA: TGTGCCAGTAGTTGGACTAGCGGGAGGAGGGATTACAATGAGCAGTTCTTC

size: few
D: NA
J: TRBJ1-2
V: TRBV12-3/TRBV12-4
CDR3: CASRTGKRMVGYTF
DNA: TGTGCCAGCAGGACGGGAAAGAGAATGGTTGGCTACACCTTC

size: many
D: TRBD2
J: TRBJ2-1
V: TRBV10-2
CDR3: CASSPTQTSGRPANEQFF
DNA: TGCGCCAGCAGTCCTACCCAGACTAGCGGGAGGCCCGCTAATGAGCAGTTCTTC

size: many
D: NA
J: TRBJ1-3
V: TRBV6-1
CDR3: CARALLRVGGNTIYF
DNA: TGTGCCCGTGCACTATTGAGGGTGGGAGGAAACACCATATATTTT

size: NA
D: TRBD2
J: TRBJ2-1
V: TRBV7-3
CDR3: CASSFTSPGTSGYNEQFF
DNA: TGTGCCAGCAGCTTCACTTCGCCAGGGACTAGCGGATACAATGAGCAGTTCTTC

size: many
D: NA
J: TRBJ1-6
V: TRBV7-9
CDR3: CASSLDNSPLHF
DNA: TGTGCCAGCAGCTTAGATAATTCACCCCTCCACTTT

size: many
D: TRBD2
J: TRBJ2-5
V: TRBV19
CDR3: CASSLAGLETQYF
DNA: TGTGCCAGTTCTCTAGCGGGATTAGAGACCCAGTACTTC

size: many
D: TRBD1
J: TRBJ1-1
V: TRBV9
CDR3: CASSEGQTTEAFF
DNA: TGTGCCAGCAGCGAGGGACAGACAACTGAAGCTTTCTTT

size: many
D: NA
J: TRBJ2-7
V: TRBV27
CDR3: CASSLSVSHYEQYF
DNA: TGTGCCAGCAGTTTATCGGTGTCACACTACGAGCAGTACTTC

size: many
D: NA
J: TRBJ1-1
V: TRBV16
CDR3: CASSQQGRNTEAFF
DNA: TGTGCCAGCAGCCAACAGGGGCGGAACACTGAAGCTTTCTTT

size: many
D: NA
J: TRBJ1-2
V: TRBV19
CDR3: CASSINYGYTF
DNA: TGTGCCAGTAGTATAAACTATGGCTACACCTTC

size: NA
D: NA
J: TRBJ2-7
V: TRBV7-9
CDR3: CASILQGVEQYF
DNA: TGTGCCAGCATCTTACAGGGTGTCGAGCAGTACTTC

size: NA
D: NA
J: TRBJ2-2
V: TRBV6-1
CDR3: CASSEVGGDFTGELFF
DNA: TGTGCCAGCAGTGAGGTCGGGGGTGATTTCACCGGGGAGCTGTTTTTT

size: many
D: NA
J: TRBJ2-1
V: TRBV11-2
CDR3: CASSLDGSGRQFF
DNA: TGTGCCAGCAGCTTAGACGGTTCGGGGCGCCAGTTCTTC

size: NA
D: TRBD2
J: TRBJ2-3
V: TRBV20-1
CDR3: CSARGTSDIGADTQYF
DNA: TGCAGTGCTAGAGGGACTAGCGATATAGGCGCAGATACGCAGTATTTT

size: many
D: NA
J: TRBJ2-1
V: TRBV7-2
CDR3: CASSSDFSGNEQFF
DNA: TGTGCCAGCAGCTCGGATTTTTCAGGCAATGAGCAGTTCTTC

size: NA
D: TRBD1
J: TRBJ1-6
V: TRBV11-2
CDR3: CASSLDDRDRAHF
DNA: TGTGCCAGCAGCTTAGATGACCGGGACAGGGCCCACTTT

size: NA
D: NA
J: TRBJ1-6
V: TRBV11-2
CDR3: CASRQRSGENSPLHF
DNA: TGTGCCAGCAGGCAAAGGAGCGGGGAAAATTCACCCCTCCACTTT

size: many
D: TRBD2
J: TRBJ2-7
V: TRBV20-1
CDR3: CSASSGGRSYEQYF
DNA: TGCAGTGCTAGTAGCGGGGGGCGCTCCTACGAGCAGTACTTC

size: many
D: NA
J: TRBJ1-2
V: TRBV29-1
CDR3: CSVEANYGYTF
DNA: TGCAGCGTTGAGGCTAACTATGGCTACACCTTC

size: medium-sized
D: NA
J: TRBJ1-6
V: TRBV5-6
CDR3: CASSIHEGGPLHF
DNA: TGTGCCAGCAGCATACACGAGGGGGGGCCCCTCCACTTT

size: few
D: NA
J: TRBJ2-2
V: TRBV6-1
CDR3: CASSPLQGNTGELFF
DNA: TGTGCCAGCAGTCCCTTACAGGGTAACACCGGGGAGCTGTTTTTT

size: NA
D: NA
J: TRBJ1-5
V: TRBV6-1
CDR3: CASSDMANQPQHF
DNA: TGTGCCAGCAGTGATATGGCTAATCAGCCCCAGCATTTT

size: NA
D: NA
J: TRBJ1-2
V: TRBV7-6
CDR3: CASILEQNYGYTF
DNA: TGTGCCAGCATCTTAGAACAGAACTATGGTTACACCTTC

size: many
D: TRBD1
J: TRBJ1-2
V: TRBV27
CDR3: CASSETGTAWGYTF
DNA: TGTGCCAGCAGTGAGACAGGGACAGCGTGGGGCTACACCTTC

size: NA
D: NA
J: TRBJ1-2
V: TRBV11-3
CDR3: CASSPGPDYGYTF
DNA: TGTGCCAGCAGCCCGGGACCGGACTATGGCTACACCTTC

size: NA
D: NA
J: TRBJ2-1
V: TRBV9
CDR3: CASSYGRMYDEQFF
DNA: TGTGCCAGCAGCTATGGGCGGATGTACGATGAGCAGTTCTTC

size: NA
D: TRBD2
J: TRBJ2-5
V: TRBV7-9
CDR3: CASSLDRRGRLDTQYF
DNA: TGTGCCAGCAGCTTAGATCGCCGCGGGAGGCTTGATACCCAGTACTTC

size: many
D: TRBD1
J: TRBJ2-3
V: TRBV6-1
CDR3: CASRTGAAISTDTQYF
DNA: TGTGCCAGCAGGACAGGGGCCGCTATATCCACAGATACGCAGTATTTT

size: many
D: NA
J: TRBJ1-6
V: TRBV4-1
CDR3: CASSQVGSPLHF
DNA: TGCGCCAGCAGCCAAGTTGGGTCACCCCTCCACTTT

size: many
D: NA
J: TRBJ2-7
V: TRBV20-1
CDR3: CSARVEGPYYEQYF
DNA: TGCAGTGCTAGAGTAGAGGGACCCTACTACGAGCAGTACTTC

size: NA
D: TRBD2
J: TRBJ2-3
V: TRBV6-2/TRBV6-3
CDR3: CASSYGLAVTDAQYF
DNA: TGTGCCAGCAGTTACGGACTAGCGGTCACAGATGCGCAGTATTTT

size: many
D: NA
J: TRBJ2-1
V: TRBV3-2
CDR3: CASTASELFLSEQFF
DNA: TGTGCCAGCACGGCTAGCGAACTGTTTCTAAGTGAGCAGTTCTTC

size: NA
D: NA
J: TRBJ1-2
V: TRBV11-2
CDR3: CASSSGTSIYLMGGHTF
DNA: TGTGCCAGCAGTTCCGGGACCTCGATTTACTTAATGGGCGGCCACACCTTC

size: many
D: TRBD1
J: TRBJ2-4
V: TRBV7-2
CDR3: CASRRDRHGAKNIQYF
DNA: TGTGCCAGCAGACGGGACAGGCACGGGGCCAAAAACATTCAGTACTTC

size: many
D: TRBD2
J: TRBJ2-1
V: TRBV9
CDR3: CASSDPAGVYSNEQFF
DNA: TGTGCCAGCAGCGACCCAGCGGGAGTTTACAGCAATGAGCAGTTCTTC

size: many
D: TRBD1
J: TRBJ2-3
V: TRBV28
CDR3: CASSPTTGNAADTQYF
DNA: TGTGCCAGCAGCCCAACGACAGGGAATGCGGCAGATACGCAGTATTTT

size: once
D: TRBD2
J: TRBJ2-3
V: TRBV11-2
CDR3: CASTEYRGLAGDTQYF
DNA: TGTGCCAGCACCGAATACCGTGGACTAGCGGGAGACACGCAGTATTTT

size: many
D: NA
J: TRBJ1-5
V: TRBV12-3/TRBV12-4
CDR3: CASSFSDQPQHF
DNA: TGTGCCAGCAGTTTTTCCGACCAGCCCCAGCATTTT

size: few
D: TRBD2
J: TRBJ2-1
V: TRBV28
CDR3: CASSSKVTGLAGQQFF
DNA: TGTGCCAGCAGCTCGAAAGTAACTGGACTAGCGGGCCAGCAGTTCTTC

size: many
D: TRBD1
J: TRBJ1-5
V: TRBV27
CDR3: CASSSTGVPYSNQPQHF
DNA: TGTGCCAGCAGTTCGACAGGGGTCCCCTATAGCAATCAGCCCCAGCATTTT

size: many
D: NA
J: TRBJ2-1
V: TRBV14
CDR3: CASSSLEGLSHYNEQFF
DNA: TGTGCCAGCAGCTCCCTGGAGGGGTTATCACACTACAATGAGCAGTTCTTC

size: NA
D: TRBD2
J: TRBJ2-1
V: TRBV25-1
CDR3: CASSAPSGRAYGNEQFF
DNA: TGTGCCAGCAGTGCACCTAGCGGGAGGGCCTATGGCAATGAGCAGTTCTTC

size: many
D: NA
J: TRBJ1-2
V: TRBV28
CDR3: CASSLRGGGANYGYTF
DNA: TGTGCCAGCAGCTTACGAGGGGGGGGGGCTAACTATGGCTACACCTTC

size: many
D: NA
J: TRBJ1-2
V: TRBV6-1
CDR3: CASSEVGDGYGYTF
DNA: TGTGCCAGCAGTGAGGTAGGGGATGGCTATGGCTACACCTTC

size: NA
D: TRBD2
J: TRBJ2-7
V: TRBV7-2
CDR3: CASSPGLAPYEQYF
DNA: TGTGCCAGCAGCCCGGGACTAGCCCCCTACGAGCAGTACTTC

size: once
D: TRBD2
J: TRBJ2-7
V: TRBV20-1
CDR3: CSATSGSYEQYF
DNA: TGCAGTGCGACTAGCGGGAGCTACGAGCAGTACTTC